This T cell receptor beta chain is drawn from a study of OX40 agonist ivuxolimab in advanced cancers. The overall study: Dose-escalation cases comprised hepatocellular carcinoma, melanoma, renal cell or head and neck cancer. Three patients, one with hepatocellular carcinoma and two with cutaneous melanoma, achieved partial responses. Notes on the study in general: CD4+ and CD8+ blood T cells expanded clonally by week 6 at 0.1 to 3.0 mg/kg. Relatively little clonal expansion, among the lowest observed, appeared in partial responders at 0.1-3.0 mg/kg.

TCRdb keeps only in-frame clones here, not all; method: immunoSEQ multiplex PCR. The sample holds 1,800 or so clones, around 79% seen once. Within the sample, this clone is large. Its antigen is currently unknown. The sequence came from an adult with an advanced solid tumor such as melanoma, head and neck, liver or kidney cancer. Sequenced here: CD4+ or CD8+ T cells sorted from blood, sampled in a trial of the OX40 agonist ivuxolimab.

The CDR3 protein is CASSNVAGRDTQYF. The CDR3 DNA is TGCGCCAGCAGTAACGTAGCGGGGCGGGATACGCAGTATTTT. The chain carries TRBV10-2 and TRBJ2-3; 8 bases match TRBD2. Unmatched junction bases numbered 7, after V lost 5 bases and J lost 6 bases. CDR1 and CDR2 (germline): WSHSY, SAAADI. This CDR3 comprises 14 residues.